The T cell receptor beta chain described here comes from a study of shared clonotypes between healthy human individuals. Comment on this clone: As yet, its antigen is unknown. Other DNA sequences in this sample translate to the same CDR3.

From germline, CDR1 is SGHAT and CDR2 FQNNGV. The CDR3 sequence is 11 residues long. Trimming pared 7 bases from V and 3 bases from J, leaving 3 bases between. Clones were read by immunoSEQ multiplex PCR, and TCRdb kept only the in-frame ones, dropping some. The data show hundreds of thousands of clones, with 96% seen just once and approximately 0.2% held by the top ten. CD45RO-negative, CCR7-positively selected cells formed the naive CD8 fraction, excluding terminally differentiated effector memory CD45RA+ cells. Study outcomes and limitations: Only blood was sampled, and tissue TCR repertoires likely differ from blood ones.

Input material: naive CD8+ T cells sorted from blood. This clonotype was obtained from a man aged 25-40 years in good health. The gene calls are TRBV11-2 and TRBJ2-2; D gene unclear. CDR3 residues: CASTHTGELFF. The CDR3 DNA reads as TGTGCCAGCACCCACACCGGGGAGCTGTTTTTT.